A single sample is the source of the 8 T cell receptor beta chains below, sequenced in a study of T cell responses to AZD1222 COVID-19 vaccine. Assay used: immunoSEQ multiplex PCR; TCRdb lists only in-frame clones, some missing. This table holds around 150,000 clones, approximately 88% found once. Sequenced material: peripheral blood, taken on day 0 of AZD1222 vaccination. The receptors here all came from an adult in good health.

The rearrangement links TRBV15 to TRBJ2-1; tentatively, D is TRBD1 (5 bases). Germline CDR1 is LNHNV and CDR2 is YYDKDF (reference sequence). This CDR3 is 15 amino acids long. V lost 3 bases and J lost 6, with 15 bases in between. The CDR3 spells CATSSEGAARNEQFF. The DNA of the CDR3 is TGTGCCACCAGCAGCGAAGGGGCCGCCCGCAATGAGCAGTTCTTC.

CDR3 loop: CASSYSTGAGELFF. For the CDR3, the DNA is TGTGCCAGCAGCTATTCGACAGGGGCCGGGGAGCTGTTTTTT. The J gene is TRBJ2-2, the V gene TRBV7-3, with 8 nucleotides matching TRBD1. Germline CDR1 SGHTA, CDR2 FQGTGA. V gave up 4 bases and J gave up 6 bases; unmatched junction bases: 4. This CDR3 has 14 amino acids.

The rearrangement joins TRBV7-9 to TRBJ1-3; 7 positions match TRBD1. In germline, CDR1 is SEHNR, CDR2 FQNEAQ (reference sequence). The CDR3 contains 15 residues. After removal of 3 bases from V and 0 bases from J, the junction contained 2 bases not matched to a gene. The CDR3 DNA follows: TGTGCCAGCAGCTTCCGGACAGGCTCTGGAAACACCATATATTTT. Translation gives CASSFRTGSGNTIYF.

The rearrangement uses TRBV10-2 and TRBJ1-5, with no clear D. The CDR3 loop spans 12 amino acids. V gave up 0 bases and J gave up 7 bases, with 4 bases separating them. Germline CDR1 and CDR2: WSHSY and SAAADI. In DNA form, the CDR3 reads TGCGCCAGCAGTGAGTCGATCCAGCCCCAGCATTTT. Protein: CASSESIQPQHF.

V and J are TRBV9 and TRBJ2-3, with 8 nucleotides matching TRBD1. The length of the CDR3 is 16 residues. V lost 4 bases and J lost 3; bases outside the gene matches: 10. Germline V gene sequence: CDR1 SGDLS, CDR2 YYNGEE. The CDR3 loop reads CASSPGQGLWTDTQYF. CDR3 nucleotides: TGTGCCAGCAGCCCAGGACAGGGTTTATGGACAGATACGCAGTATTTT.

The chain couples TRBV24-1 to TRBJ2-1; 10 bases align to TRBD2. The CDR3 extends over 15 amino acids. Losses at the gene ends were 1 base for V and 6 bases for J; bases not matched to a gene: 2. Per the germline V gene, CDR1 is KGHDR and CDR2 is SFDVKD. CDR3: CATSDFSGGPNEQFF. In nucleotides, the CDR3 is TGTGCCACCAGTGATTTTAGCGGGGGGCCCAATGAGCAGTTCTTC.

The chain combines TRBV9 with TRBJ1-3; 9 bases align to TRBD1. Looked up from germline, CDR1 is SGDLS and CDR2 is YYNGEE. Unmatched junction bases numbered 14, after V lost 4 bases and J lost 0 bases. This CDR3 contains 19 residues. The CDR3 is CASSPRGQGRLNSGNTIYF. As DNA, the CDR3 is TGTGCCAGCAGCCCCCGGGGACAGGGCAGATTAAACTCTGGAAACACCATATATTTT.

This sequence joins TRBV9 and TRBJ2-2; tentative D call: TRBD2 (6 bases). Trimming took off 4 bases at V and 3 bases at J, with 10 bases between the two ends. Germline V CDR1 and CDR2: SGDLS, YYNGEE. The CDR3 loop spans 14 amino acids. The DNA for the CDR3 is TGTGCCAGCAGCTTCACGGGGGACACCGGGGAGCTGTTTTTT. Translation: CASSFTGDTGELFF.